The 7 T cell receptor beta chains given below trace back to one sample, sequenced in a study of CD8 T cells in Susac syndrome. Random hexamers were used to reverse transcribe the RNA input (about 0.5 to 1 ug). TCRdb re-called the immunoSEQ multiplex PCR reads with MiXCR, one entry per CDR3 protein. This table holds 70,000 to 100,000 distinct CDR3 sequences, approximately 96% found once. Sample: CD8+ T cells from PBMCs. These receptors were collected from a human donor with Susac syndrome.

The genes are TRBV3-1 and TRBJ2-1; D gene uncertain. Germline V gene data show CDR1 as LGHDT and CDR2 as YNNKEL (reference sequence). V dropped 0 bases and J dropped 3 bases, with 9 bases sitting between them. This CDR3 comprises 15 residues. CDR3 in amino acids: CASSQDPRSYNEQFF. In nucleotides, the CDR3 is TGTGCCAGCAGCCAAGATCCACGCAGCTACAATGAGCAGTTCTTC.

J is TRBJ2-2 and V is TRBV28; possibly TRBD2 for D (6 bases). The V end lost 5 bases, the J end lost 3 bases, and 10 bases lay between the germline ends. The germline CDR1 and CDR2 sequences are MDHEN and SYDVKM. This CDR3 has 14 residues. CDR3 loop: CASSPSSDTGELFF. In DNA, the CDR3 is TGTGCCAGCAGTCCCTCTAGCGACACCGGGGAGCTGTTTTTT.

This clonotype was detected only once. The CDR3 reads CASSRDSTDTQYF. CDR3 DNA sequence: TGTGCCAGCAGCCGAGATTCCACAGATACGCAGTATTTT. V and J are TRBV7-9 and TRBJ2-3; D remains ambiguous. The CDR3 contains 13 residues. V shed 5 bases and J shed 2 bases, with 8 bases lying between them. The V gene's germline CDR1 is SEHNR and CDR2 FQNEAQ (reference sequence).

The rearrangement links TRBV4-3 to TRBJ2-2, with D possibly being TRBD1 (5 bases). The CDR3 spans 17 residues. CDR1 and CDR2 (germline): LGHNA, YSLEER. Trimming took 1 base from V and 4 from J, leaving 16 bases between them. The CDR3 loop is CASSQGLQVLGTGELFF. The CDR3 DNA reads TGCGCCAGCAGCCAAGGCTTACAGGTTTTGGGCACCGGGGAGCTGTTTTTT.

DNA of the CDR3: TGTGCCAGCAGCCACCGGGACATCTACTATGGCTACACCTTC. It yields the protein CASSHRDIYYGYTF. The rearrangement links TRBV3-1 to TRBJ1-2, with a possible D match to TRBD1 (6 bases). This CDR3 contains 14 residues. Trimming left V 3 bases short and J 3 bases short, with 11 bases between. CDR1 LGHDT and CDR2 YNNKEL come from the germline V gene (reference sequence).

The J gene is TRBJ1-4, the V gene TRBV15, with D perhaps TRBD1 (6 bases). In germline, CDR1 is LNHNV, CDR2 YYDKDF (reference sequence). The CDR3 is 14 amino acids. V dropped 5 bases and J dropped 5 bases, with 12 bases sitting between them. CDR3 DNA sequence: TGTGCCACCAGCGGCAGGGGATTGAATGAAAAACTGTTTTTT. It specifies CATSGRGLNEKLFF.

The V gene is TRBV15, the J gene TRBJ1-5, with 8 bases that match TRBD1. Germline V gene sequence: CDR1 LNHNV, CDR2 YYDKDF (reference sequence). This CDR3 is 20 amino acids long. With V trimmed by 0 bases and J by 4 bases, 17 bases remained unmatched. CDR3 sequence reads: CATSRDRTRPDRAMNQPQHF. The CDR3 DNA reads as TGTGCCACCAGCAGAGATAGGACCCGCCCGGACAGGGCGATGAATCAGCCCCAGCATTTT.